Given below is one T cell receptor (beta chain) in context. The sample originates from a study of T-cell memory formation after mild COVID-19. TCRdb re-derived calls from the 5' RACE reads in MiXCR, one entry per CDR3 protein. The table records about 140,000 distinct CDR3 sequences, 5.5% to 7% of them present only once. V gave up 6 bases and J gave up 1 base, with 18 bases separating them. The CDR3 is 16 amino acids. Sequencing was carried out using PBMCs or a T cell subset sorted from them (not recorded which). This chain connects TRBV12-3 or TRBV12-4 to TRBJ1-1, with a possible D match to TRBD1 (5 bases). This TCR derives from an adult woman who had mild COVID-19 (a few samples of this study predate the infection). Cell type and time point are not known. The CDR3 sequence is CASSRRAAGSNTEAFF. The CDR3 coding sequence is TGTGCCAGCAGCCGCCGGGCGGCAGGGTCGAACACTGAAGCTTTCTTT.